This TCR beta chain originates from a study of blood T cell repertoires in COVID-19. In the study overall: The United States, Italy and Spain supplied acute and convalescent COVID-19 samples. PBMCs, B-cell-depleted T cells, or T cells provided the cDNA or gDNA that made up the material.

Here immunoSEQ multiplex PCR was the method, and the copy in TCRdb shows in-frame clones only, minus some. The top ten hold roughly 15% of the sample, which has roughly 190,000 clones, around four fifths seen once. Per germline, CDR1 WSHSY and CDR2 SAAADI. V lost 3 bases to trimming and J lost 2 bases, with 10 bases between them. This CDR3 has 14 residues. The receptor was isolated from a woman in her 70s with COVID-19, enrolled during active disease. Sequencing input: peripheral blood. The rearrangement uses TRBV10-2 and TRBJ1-1; a weak D match, TRBD1 (6 bases). The CDR3 coding sequence is TGCGCCAGCAGTGATAACAGGGTCAACACTGAAGCTTTCTTT. It codes for CASSDNRVNTEAFF.